This is a list of T cell receptor beta chains from one sample in a study of blood T cells in healthy people across ages. TCRdb recomputed calls from the 5' RACE reads with MiXCR, one row per CDR3 protein. The profile shows about 730,000 distinct CDR3 sequences, roughly 47% of them singletons. Source material: blood. The receptors originated from a woman aged 55 to 70 in good health. CDR3s include the opening cysteine and the closing phenylalanine or tryptophan. The D gene is left open where the match is weak. Expanded clones get a size class; other rows say once, few or many, or leave the size out.

v_gene,abundance,d_gene,j_gene,CDR3nt,CDR3aa
TRBV7-6,.,.,TRBJ2-5,TGTGCCAGCAGCGAGCGGGACAGAGGGCAAGAGACCCAGTACTTC,CASSERDRGQETQYF
TRBV7-2,.,TRBD2,TRBJ2-2,TGTGCCAGCAGCTTAGGACTAGCGGGGGGACACACCGGGGAGCTGTTTTTT,CASSLGLAGGHTGELFF
TRBV27,.,.,TRBJ2-3,TGTGCCAGCAGTTTAGGGACCTCGGCGGGCACAGATACGCAGTATTTT,CASSLGTSAGTDTQYF
TRBV5-1,.,.,TRBJ1-6,TGCGCCAGCAGCTTCAACGGGGACTATAATTCACCCCCCCACTTT,CASSFNGDYNSPPHF
TRBV7-2,.,TRBD1,TRBJ1-5,TGTGCCAGCAGAGGGACAGGGTGGCAGCCCCAGCATTTT,CASRGTGWQPQHF
TRBV20-1,.,TRBD2,TRBJ2-3,TGCAGTGCTAGTAAACGGGAGGGGAGCGCAGATACGCAGTATTTT,CSASKREGSADTQYF
TRBV20-1,few,.,TRBJ2-1,TGCAGTGCTAGTCACACTTGGGACTCCTACAATGAGCAGTTCTTC,CSASHTWDSYNEQFF
TRBV6-1,.,.,TRBJ2-3,TGTGCCAGCAGTAAAAGTGGGGGTGGGGCAGATACGCAGTATTTT,CASSKSGGGADTQYF
TRBV20-1,.,.,TRBJ2-5,TGCAGTGCTAGGGCCCGGGACGCCCCGTACCAAGAGACCCAGTACTTC,CSARARDAPYQETQYF
TRBV7-9,few,.,TRBJ2-5,TGTGCCAGCAGTCCGATGCGGGAGACCCAGTACTTC,CASSPMRETQYF
TRBV9,few,.,TRBJ2-7,TGTGCCAGCAGCGTAGGGGGCGGGTCGACCTCCTACGAGCAGTACTTC,CASSVGGGSTSYEQYF
TRBV2,.,.,TRBJ2-1,TGTGCCAGCAGTGGACGGACAGCCTCCTACAATGAGCAGTTCTTC,CASSGRTASYNEQFF
TRBV7-2,.,.,TRBJ2-1,TGTGCCAGCAGCTCCGGACAGCCCTACAATGAGCAGTTCTTC,CASSSGQPYNEQFF
TRBV10-3,many,.,TRBJ2-7,TGTGCCATCAGCGAGGGGGGTTACGAGCAGTACTTC,CAISEGGYEQYF
TRBV7-3,few,TRBD1,TRBJ2-7,TGTGCCAGCAGCTTAACCGCCGGACAGGACGGGTACGAGCAGTACTTC,CASSLTAGQDGYEQYF
TRBV5-1,.,.,TRBJ1-2,TGCGCCAGCAGCTCGAATAAAGCTCTCTATGGCTACACCTTC,CASSSNKALYGYTF
TRBV7-8,.,TRBD1,TRBJ2-7,TGTGCCAGCAGCTTAAGAGGGGGCGCGACGGACGAGCAGTACTTC,CASSLRGGATDEQYF
TRBV4-3,.,.,TRBJ2-5,TGCGCCAGCAGCCGGAGGAGTGGTCTAGCGGAGACCCAGTACTTC,CASSRRSGLAETQYF
TRBV5-1,.,TRBD1,TRBJ2-1,TGCGCCAGCAGCGTCCAGGGGGCGCAGAATGAGCAGTTCTTC,CASSVQGAQNEQFF
TRBV7-2,.,TRBD2,TRBJ2-7,TGTGCCAGCAGAACCCCGGGACTAGCGGGGGTCCACGAGCAGTACTTC,CASRTPGLAGVHEQYF
TRBV5-6,.,.,TRBJ1-1,TGTGCCAGCAGCTTGCAGGGGACGTTGAGCACTGAAGCTTTCTTT,CASSLQGTLSTEAFF
TRBV9,.,.,TRBJ2-1,TGTGCCAGCAGCTCGCAGGGCATCAGCTCCTACAATGAGCAGTTCTTC,CASSSQGISSYNEQFF